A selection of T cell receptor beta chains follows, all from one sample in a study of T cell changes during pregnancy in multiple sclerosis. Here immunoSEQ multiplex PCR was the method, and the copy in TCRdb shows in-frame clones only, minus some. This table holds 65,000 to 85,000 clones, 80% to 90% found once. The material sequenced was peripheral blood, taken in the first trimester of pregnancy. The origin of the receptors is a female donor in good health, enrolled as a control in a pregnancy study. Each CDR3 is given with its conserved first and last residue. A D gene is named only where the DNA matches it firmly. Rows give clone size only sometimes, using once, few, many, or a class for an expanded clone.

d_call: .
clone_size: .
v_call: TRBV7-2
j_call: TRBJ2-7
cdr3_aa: CASSLQPGTYEQYF
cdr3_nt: TGTGCCAGCAGCTTACAACCAGGGACCTACGAGCAGTACTTC

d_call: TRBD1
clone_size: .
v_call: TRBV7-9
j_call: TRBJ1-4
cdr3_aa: CASSVGQGPNEKLFF
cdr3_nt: TGTGCCAGCAGCGTAGGACAGGGGCCTAATGAAAAACTGTTTTTT

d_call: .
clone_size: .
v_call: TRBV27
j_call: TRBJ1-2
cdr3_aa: CASSSAPGDYGYTF
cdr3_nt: TGTGCCAGCAGTTCCGCTCCAGGGGACTATGGCTACACCTTC

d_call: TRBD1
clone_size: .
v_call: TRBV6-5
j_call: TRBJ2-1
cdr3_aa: CASSTGTDRGHEQFF
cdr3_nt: TGTGCCAGCAGTACGGGTACTGACAGGGGGCATGAGCAGTTCTTC

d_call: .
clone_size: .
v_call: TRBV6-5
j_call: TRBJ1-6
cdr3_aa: CASSYAGAGRKSPLHF
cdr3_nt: TGTGCCAGCAGTTATGCGGGGGCAGGACGGAAATCACCCCTCCACTTT

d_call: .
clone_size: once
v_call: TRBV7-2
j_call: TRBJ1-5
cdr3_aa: CASSFAPYSNQPQHF
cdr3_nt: TGTGCCAGCAGCTTCGCACCCTATAGCAATCAGCCCCAGCATTTT

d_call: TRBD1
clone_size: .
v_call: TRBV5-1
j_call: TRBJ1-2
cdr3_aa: CASSLGQGANGYTF
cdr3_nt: TGCGCCAGCAGCTTGGGGCAGGGGGCAAATGGCTACACCTTC

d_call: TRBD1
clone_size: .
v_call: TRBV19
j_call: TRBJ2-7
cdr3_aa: CASSTQGAQEQYF
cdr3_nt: TGTGCCAGTAGTACCCAGGGGGCTCAGGAGCAGTACTTC

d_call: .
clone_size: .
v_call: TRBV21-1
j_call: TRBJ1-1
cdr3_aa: CASSKGAGEAFF
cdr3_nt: TGTGCCAGCAGCAAAGGGGCGGGTGAAGCTTTCTTT

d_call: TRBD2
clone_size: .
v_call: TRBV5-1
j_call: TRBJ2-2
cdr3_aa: CASSSGLAGTGELFF
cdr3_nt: TGCGCCAGCAGTTCTGGACTAGCGGGGACCGGGGAGCTGTTTTTT

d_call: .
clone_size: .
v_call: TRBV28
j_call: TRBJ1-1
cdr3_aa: CASRKGVRGTEAFF
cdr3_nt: TGTGCCAGCAGGAAAGGGGTAAGGGGGACTGAAGCTTTCTTT

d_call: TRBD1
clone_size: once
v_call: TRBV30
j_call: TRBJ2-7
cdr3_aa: CAWSMYPGQPYEQYF
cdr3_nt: TGTGCCTGGAGTATGTACCCGGGACAGCCCTACGAGCAGTACTTC

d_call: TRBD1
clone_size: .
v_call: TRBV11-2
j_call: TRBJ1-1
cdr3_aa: CASSRLQGLRNTEAFF
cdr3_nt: TGTGCCAGCAGCCGTCTACAGGGGCTACGGAACACTGAAGCTTTCTTT

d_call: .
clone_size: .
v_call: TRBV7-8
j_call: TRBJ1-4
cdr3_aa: CASSPVRQEKLFF
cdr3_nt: TGTGCCAGCAGCCCAGTGCGGCAAGAAAAACTGTTTTTT

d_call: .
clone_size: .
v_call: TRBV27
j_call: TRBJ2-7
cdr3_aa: CASGIGVTYEQYF
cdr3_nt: TGTGCCAGCGGAATCGGGGTAACCTACGAGCAGTACTTC

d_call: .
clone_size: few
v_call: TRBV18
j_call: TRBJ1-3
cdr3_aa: CASSPPYLF
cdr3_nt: TGTGCCAGCTCACCACCGTACCTATTT

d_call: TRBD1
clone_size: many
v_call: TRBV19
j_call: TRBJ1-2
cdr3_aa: CASHSGTGSGYGYTF
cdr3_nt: TGTGCCAGTCACTCCGGGACAGGGTCGGGCTATGGCTACACCTTC

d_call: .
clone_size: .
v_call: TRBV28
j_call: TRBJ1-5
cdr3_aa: CASSFSGSFNQPQHF
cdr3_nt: TGTGCCAGCAGTTTCAGCGGCAGTTTCAATCAGCCCCAGCATTTT

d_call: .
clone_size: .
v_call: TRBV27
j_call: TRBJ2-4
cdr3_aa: CASTSRGSPFGKNIQYF
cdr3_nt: TGTGCCAGCACCTCCCGTGGGAGCCCTTTTGGCAAAAACATTCAGTACTTC

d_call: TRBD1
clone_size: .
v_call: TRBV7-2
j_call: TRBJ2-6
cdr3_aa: CASSKGTGTLSGANVLTF
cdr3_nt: TGTGCCAGCAGCAAAGGGACAGGGACGCTCTCTGGGGCCAACGTCCTGACTTTC

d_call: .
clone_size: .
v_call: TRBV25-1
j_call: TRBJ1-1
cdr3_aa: CASRGESTNTEAFF
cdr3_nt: TGTGCCAGCAGGGGAGAGTCGACGAACACTGAAGCTTTCTTT

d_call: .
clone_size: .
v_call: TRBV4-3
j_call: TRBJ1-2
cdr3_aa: CASSQDPQGTNYGYTF
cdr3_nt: TGCGCCAGCAGCCAAGATCCACAGGGAACTAACTATGGCTACACCTTC

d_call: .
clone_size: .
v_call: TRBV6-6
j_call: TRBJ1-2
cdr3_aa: CASSSGLFYGYTF
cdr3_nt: TGTGCCAGCAGTTCCGGTCTCTTCTATGGCTACACCTTC

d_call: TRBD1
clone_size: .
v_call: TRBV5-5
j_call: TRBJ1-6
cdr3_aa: CASSLGQGSPLHF
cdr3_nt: TGTGCCAGCAGCTTGGGACAGGGGTCACCCCTCCACTTT

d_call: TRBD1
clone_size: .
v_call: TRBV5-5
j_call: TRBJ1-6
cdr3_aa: CASSEQGSPTNSPLHF
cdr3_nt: TGTGCCAGCAGCGAACAGGGGTCCCCTACTAATTCACCCCTCCACTTT

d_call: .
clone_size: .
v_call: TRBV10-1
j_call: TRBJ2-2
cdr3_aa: CASISERTENTGELFF
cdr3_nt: TGCGCCAGCATCTCAGAGAGGACAGAGAACACCGGGGAGCTGTTTTTT

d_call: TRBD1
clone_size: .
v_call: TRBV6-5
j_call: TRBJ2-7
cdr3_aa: CASSYRDRAYEQYF
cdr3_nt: TGTGCCAGCAGTTACCGGGACAGGGCCTACGAGCAGTACTTC

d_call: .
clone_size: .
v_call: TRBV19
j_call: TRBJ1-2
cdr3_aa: CASTPGAAINYGYTF
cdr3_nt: TGTGCCAGTACCCCTGGGGCAGCAATTAACTATGGCTACACCTTC

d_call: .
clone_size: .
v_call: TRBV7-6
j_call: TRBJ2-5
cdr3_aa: CASSFGETQYF
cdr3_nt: TGTGCCAGCAGCTTCGGGGAGACCCAGTACTTC

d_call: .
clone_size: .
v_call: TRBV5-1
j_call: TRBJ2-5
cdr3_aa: CASSFGQGETQYF
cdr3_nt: TGCGCCAGCAGCTTTGGGCAGGGCGAGACCCAGTACTTC

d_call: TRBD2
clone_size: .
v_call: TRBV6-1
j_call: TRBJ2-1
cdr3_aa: CASKDGGTRDEQFF
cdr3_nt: TGTGCCAGCAAGGATGGCGGGACTAGGGATGAGCAGTTCTTC

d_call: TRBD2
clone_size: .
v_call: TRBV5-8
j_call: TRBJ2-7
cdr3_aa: CASSIRLAGSYEQYF
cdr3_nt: TGTGCCAGCAGCATAAGACTAGCGGGATCCTACGAGCAGTACTTC

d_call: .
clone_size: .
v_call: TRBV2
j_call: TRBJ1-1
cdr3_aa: CASRVKPNTEAFF
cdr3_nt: TGTGCCAGCAGGGTTAAGCCGAACACTGAAGCTTTCTTT

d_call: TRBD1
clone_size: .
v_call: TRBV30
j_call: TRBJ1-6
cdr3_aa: CASSGTGDSPLHF
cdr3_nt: TGTGCCTCCTCCGGGACAGGGGATTCACCCCTCCACTTT

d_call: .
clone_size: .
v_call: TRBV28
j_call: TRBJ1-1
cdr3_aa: CASRLDYSDTEAFF
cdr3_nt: TGTGCCAGCAGACTGGACTATTCCGACACTGAAGCTTTCTTT

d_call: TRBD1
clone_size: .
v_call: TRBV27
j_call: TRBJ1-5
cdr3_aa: CASSPYRGRRNQPQHF
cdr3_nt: TGTGCCAGCAGTCCCTACAGGGGAAGGCGCAATCAGCCCCAGCATTTT

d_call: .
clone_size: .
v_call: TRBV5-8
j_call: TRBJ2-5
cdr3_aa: CASSLRGSQETQYF
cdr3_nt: TGTGCCAGCAGCTTGAGGGGGTCCCAAGAGACCCAGTACTTC

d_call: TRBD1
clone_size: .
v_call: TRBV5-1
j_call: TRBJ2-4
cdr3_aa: CASSLLDRGIQYF
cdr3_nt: TGCGCCAGCAGCTTGCTAGACAGGGGCATTCAGTACTTC

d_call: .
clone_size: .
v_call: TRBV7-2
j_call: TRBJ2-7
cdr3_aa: CASSLAGADYEQYF
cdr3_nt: TGTGCCAGCAGCTTAGCGGGGGCCGACTACGAGCAGTACTTC

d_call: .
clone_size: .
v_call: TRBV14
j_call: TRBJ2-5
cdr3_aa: CASSQGGLAVVETQYF
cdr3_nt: TGTGCCAGCAGCCAAGGGGGGCTCGCGGTGGTGGAGACCCAGTACTTC

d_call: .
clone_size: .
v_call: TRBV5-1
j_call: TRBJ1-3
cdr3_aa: CASSSETGFSGNTIYF
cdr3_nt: TGCGCCAGCAGCTCCGAAACGGGTTTCTCTGGAAACACCATATATTTT

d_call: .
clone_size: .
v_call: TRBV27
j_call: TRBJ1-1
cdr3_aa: CASSSSGHDTEAFF
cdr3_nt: TGTGCCAGCAGTAGCAGTGGGCATGACACTGAAGCTTTCTTT

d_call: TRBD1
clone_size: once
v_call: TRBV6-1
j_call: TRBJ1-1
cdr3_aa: CASPQGAVTEAFF
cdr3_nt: TGTGCCAGCCCACAGGGGGCGGTCACTGAAGCTTTCTTT

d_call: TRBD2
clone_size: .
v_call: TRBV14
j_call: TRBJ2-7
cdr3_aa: CASSFRTSGRASYEQYF
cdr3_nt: TGTGCCAGCAGCTTCAGGACTAGCGGGAGAGCCTCCTACGAGCAGTACTTC

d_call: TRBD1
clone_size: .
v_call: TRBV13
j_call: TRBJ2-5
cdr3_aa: CASSLGAGGQETQYF
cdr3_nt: TGTGCCAGCAGCTTAGGGGCAGGGGGTCAAGAGACCCAGTACTTC

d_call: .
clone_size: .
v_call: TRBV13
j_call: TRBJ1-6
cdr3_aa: CASSLRGSSYNSPLHF
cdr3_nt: TGTGCCAGCAGCTTAAGGGGAAGCTCCTATAATTCACCCCTCCACTTT

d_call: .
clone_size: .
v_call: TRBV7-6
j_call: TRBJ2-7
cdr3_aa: CASSLLGRYEQYF
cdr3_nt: TGTGCCAGCAGCCTCCTGGGCCGCTACGAGCAGTACTTC

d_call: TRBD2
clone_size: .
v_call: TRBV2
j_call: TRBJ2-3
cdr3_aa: CASRSRLALQVDTQYF
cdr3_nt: TGTGCCAGCAGAAGTAGACTAGCCCTCCAAGTAGATACGCAGTATTTT

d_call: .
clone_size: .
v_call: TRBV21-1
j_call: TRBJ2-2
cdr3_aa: CAGHMRQQNTGELFF
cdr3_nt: TGTGCCGGGCACATGAGACAGCAGAACACCGGGGAGCTGTTTTTT

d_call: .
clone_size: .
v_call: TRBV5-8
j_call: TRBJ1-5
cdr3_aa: CASSLWTSRNQPQHF
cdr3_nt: TGTGCCAGCAGCTTGTGGACTTCCCGCAATCAGCCCCAGCATTTT

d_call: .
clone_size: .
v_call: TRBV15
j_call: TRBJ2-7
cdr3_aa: CATSRDLQVYEQYF
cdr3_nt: TGTGCCACCAGCAGAGATCTGCAGGTCTACGAGCAGTACTTC

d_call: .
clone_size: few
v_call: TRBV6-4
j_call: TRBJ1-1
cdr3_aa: CASSGTESNAEAFF
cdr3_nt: TGTGCCAGCAGTGGGACAGAATCGAACGCTGAAGCTTTCTTT

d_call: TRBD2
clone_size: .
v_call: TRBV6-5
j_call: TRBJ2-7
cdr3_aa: CASSPRRGETYEQYF
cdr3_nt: TGTGCCAGCAGTCCCCGGCGGGGGGAAACCTACGAGCAGTACTTC

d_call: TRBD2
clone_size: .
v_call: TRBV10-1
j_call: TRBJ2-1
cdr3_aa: CASSGGGRLGEQFF
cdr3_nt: TGCGCCAGCAGTGGGGGGGGTAGACTCGGTGAGCAGTTCTTC

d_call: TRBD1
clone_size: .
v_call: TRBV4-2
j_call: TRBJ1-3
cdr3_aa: CASSQGTGKFSGNTIYF
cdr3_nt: TGTGCCAGCAGCCAAGGGACAGGGAAATTCTCTGGAAACACCATATATTTT